The 27 T cell receptor beta chains below all came from one sample that was sequenced in a study of blood T cells in healthy people across ages. A sample-barcoded 5' primer and a J-beta primer mix were used in a second PCR of roughly 7 to 11 cycles. MiXCR, run by TCRdb on the 5' RACE reads, gives a single entry per CDR3 protein. The repertoire holds under 2,000,000 distinct CDR3 sequences, with about 50% as singletons. Sequenced sample: blood. The receptor source for this set is a woman in her forties in good health.

This clonotype has just a few counts. The gene calls are TRBV20-1 and TRBJ2-1; TRBD2 matches 11 bases. The V and J ends lost 3 bases and 7 bases, in that order; junction bases with no gene match: 8. Germline values: CDR1 DFQATT, CDR2 SNEGSKA (reference sequence). This CDR3 is 15 amino acids long. In DNA form, the CDR3 reads TGCAGTGCTAGCCCGACTAGCGGGGTTTTGAATGAGCAGTTCTTC. Translated, it gives CSASPTSGVLNEQFF.

This sequence joins TRBV7-9 and TRBJ2-1; a possible D gene is TRBD2 (6 bases). The V end lost 5 bases, the J end lost 0 bases, and 17 bases lay between the germline ends. CDR1 is SEHNR and CDR2 is FQNEAQ in the germline V gene (reference sequence). This CDR3 has 17 amino acids. CDR3 coding DNA: TGTGCCAGCAGCCCCCCTGGGGACTTGAGCTCCTACAATGAGCAGTTCTTC. Translation gives CASSPPGDLSSYNEQFF.

The chain has TRBV28 and TRBJ1-1, with unresolved D. The CDR3 spans 14 residues. CDR1 and CDR2 from the germline V gene are MDHEN and SYDVKM. V was trimmed by 5 bases and J by 1 base, leaving 11 bases between them. Here the CDR3 reads CASSLEGENTEAFF. The CDR3 DNA reads as TGTGCCAGCAGTCTGGAGGGTGAGAACACTGAAGCTTTCTTT.

The V gene is TRBV18, the J gene TRBJ2-3; 10 bases map to TRBD2. The CDR3 loop spans 13 amino acids. Germline-derived CDR1 and CDR2 are KGHSH and LQKENI. Trimming removed 11 bases from V and 4 bases from J; junction bases left unmatched: 6. The chain's CDR3 is CAGTSGVADTQYF. The CDR3 region has the DNA TGTGCCGGCACTAGCGGGGTCGCAGATACGCAGTATTTT.

The CDR3 DNA follows: TGCAGCGTTGTGCCTCTCTCGGGTGGCTACACCTTC. This codes for CSVVPLSGGYTF. This chain joins TRBV29-1 and TRBJ1-2; D not certain. The germline V and J ends were trimmed by 4 bases and 7 bases, with 13 bases remaining between them. The CDR3 sequence is 12 residues long. Germline loops: CDR1 SQVTM, CDR2 ANQGSEA.

This clonotype was recorded a few times. The J gene is TRBJ2-4, the V gene TRBV6-6; TRBD1 or TRBD2 may be the D gene (6 bases each). The V gene's germline CDR1 is MNHNY and CDR2 SVGAGI (reference sequence). The CDR3 has 13 amino acids. V gave up 9 bases and J gave up 5 bases, with 14 bases separating them. The CDR3 bases are TGTGCCAGTTCAAGGGGGGTCGAAAACATTCAGTACTTC. It yields the protein CASSRGVENIQYF.

This clonotype has ten or more counts. The CDR3 DNA sequence: TGTGCCAGCAGCTTATCAGGTCCGAACAATGAGCAGTTCTTC. Translation gives CASSLSGPNNEQFF. The rearrangement links TRBV7-6 to TRBJ2-1; D is undetermined. CDR3 size: 14 residues. Germline lookup yields CDR1 SGHVS and CDR2 FNYEAQ. With 2 bases removed from V and 5 bases from J, the gap between germline ends came to 10 bases. Combining the CDR3 with reference TRBV7-6 and TRBJ2-1 gives the whole variable domain GAGVSQSPRYKVTKRGQDVALRCDPISGHVSLYWYRQALGQGPEFLTYFNYEAQQDKSGLPNDRFSAERPEGSISTLTIQRTEQRDSAMYRCASSLSGPNNEQFFGPGTRLTVL.

This chain connects TRBV5-1 to TRBJ2-5, with 8 positions matching TRBD2. The J call is doubtful: the DNA matches TRBJ2-7 better. CDR3 length: 15 residues. CDR1 is SGHRS and CDR2 is YFSETQ in the germline V gene. CDR3 bases: TGCGCCAGCAGCTTGGCACTAGCGGCAAACTACGAGCAGTACTTC. It translates to CASSLALAANYEQYF.

This clonotype was seen only a few times. The chain has TRBV20-1 and TRBJ1-5; a possible D gene is TRBD1 (5 bases). Germline values: CDR1 DFQATT, CDR2 SNEGSKA (reference sequence). CDR3 length equals 12 residues. V gave up 6 bases and J gave up 2 bases, with 8 bases separating them. This chain's CDR3 is CSAGDRNQPQHF. CDR3 DNA sequence: TGCAGTGCCGGGGACCGCAATCAGCCCCAGCATTTT.

The gene calls are TRBV4-1 and TRBJ2-5; D is perhaps TRBD2 (5 bases). The better agreement between TRBJ2-7 and the DNA end casts doubt on the J call. Germline-derived CDR1 and CDR2 are MGHRA and YSYEKL. This CDR3 is 14 amino acids long. The DNA for the CDR3 is TGCGCCAGCAGCCAAGGAGACGGGGCCTACGAGCAGTACTTC. Translated: CASSQGDGAYEQYF.

The CDR3 DNA reads TGTGCCAGCAGCTTAGCGCCAGGGCCTGCAGAGACCCAGTACTTC. Translated, it gives CASSLAPGPAETQYF. This sequence joins TRBV7-2 and TRBJ2-5, with D perhaps TRBD1 (5 bases). Germline lookup yields CDR1 SGHTA and CDR2 FQGNSA. The CDR3 spans 15 residues. The V end lost 0 bases, the J end lost 4 bases, and 12 bases lay between the germline ends. Supplemented by reference TRBV7-2 and TRBJ2-5, the full variable domain reads GAGVSQSPSNKVTEKGKDVELRCDPISGHTALYWYRQSLGQGLEFLIYFQGNSAPDKSGLPSDRFSAERTGGSVSTLTIQRTQQEDSAVYLCASSLAPGPAETQYFGPGTRLLVL.

This rearrangement joins TRBV6-6 to TRBJ2-7; 7 nucleotides line up with TRBD1. The end of the DNA aligns better with TRBJ2-5, so the J call may be wrong. The CDR3 consists of 15 residues. Germline V gene data show CDR1 as MNHNY and CDR2 as SVGAGI (reference sequence). The CDR3 spells CASNSPDRDGETQYF. Written as DNA, the CDR3 is TGTGCCAGCAATAGTCCCGACAGGGACGGAGAGACCCAGTACTTC.

There are a few counts of this clonotype. This chain uses TRBV4-1 with TRBJ2-4, with 7 nucleotides matching TRBD1. The length of the CDR3 is 16 residues. The J segment lost 3 bases and the V segment lost 1 base, leaving 6 bases of the junction unmatched. Germline lookup yields CDR1 MGHRA and CDR2 YSYEKL. CDR3 coding DNA: TGCGCCAGCAGCCAAGCCCCGACAGGGAACAAAAACATTCAGTACTTC. Its translation is CASSQAPTGNKNIQYF.

Here the CDR3 DNA reads TGTGCTAGTGGTTGGTCAGGTTCCACAGATACGCAGTATTTT. It translates to CASGWSGSTDTQYF. The chain joins TRBV12-5 to TRBJ2-3; no clear D gene. The V and J ends lost 4 bases and 2 bases respectively, with 10 bases between them. There are 14 residues in the CDR3. Germline CDR1 reads LGHNT; CDR2 reads FRNRAP.

V gene TRBV5-1 combines with J gene TRBJ2-1; TRBD2 matches 13 bases. This CDR3 comprises 18 residues. The germline CDR1 and CDR2 sequences are SGHRS and YFSETQ. V was clipped by 3 bases and J by 6 bases; unmatched bases: 12. The chain's CDR3 is CASSSGLAGVLRSNEQFF. The CDR3 DNA reads TGCGCCAGCAGCTCCGGACTAGCGGGGGTTCTAAGATCCAATGAGCAGTTCTTC.

The rearrangement joins TRBV12-3 or TRBV12-4 to TRBJ2-7; TRBD1 aligns across 7 bases. The CDR3 sequence is 15 residues long. V lost 6 bases to trimming and J lost 1 base; unmatched junction nucleotides: 9. Written as DNA, the CDR3 is TGTGCCAGCAGAACCACAGGGGCCGCATCCTACGAGCAGTACTTC. Protein: CASRTTGAASYEQYF.

The chain links TRBV4-1 to TRBJ2-5; D ambiguous. Between the trimmed V and J ends, which lost 0 bases and 7 bases, there was a span of 15 bases. Germline assignment: CDR1 MGHRA and CDR2 YSYEKL. CDR3 length equals 15 residues. The CDR3 here is CASSQDLGARGTQYF. In nucleotides, the CDR3 is TGCGCCAGCAGCCAAGATTTAGGCGCCCGAGGGACCCAGTACTTC.

Remarks on this clonotype: At one of its ends the junction is not consistent with the germline gene, which may arise from a read error. This chain uses TRBV15 with TRBJ2-1, with D uncertain. This CDR3 has 12 amino acids. CDR1 is LNHNV, CDR2 YYDKDF, per germline (reference sequence). The CDR3 is CATSRSYNEQFF. In nucleotides, the CDR3 is TGCGCCACCAGCAGATCATACAATGAGCAGTTCTTC.

This clonotype has more than one count but fewer than ten. The chain joins TRBV5-1 to TRBJ2-3, with TRBD2 identical over 12 bases. V dropped 4 bases and J dropped 1; count of bases not matched to a gene: 10. The CDR3 length is 18 residues. Germline V CDR1 and CDR2: SGHRS, YFSETQ. CDR3 bases: TGCGCCAGCAGCCAAGGACTAGCGGGGACACTGGGCACAGATACGCAGTATTTT. Protein: CASSQGLAGTLGTDTQYF.

A few counts support this clonotype. The rearrangement joins TRBV7-2 to TRBJ2-4; 9 nucleotides align to TRBD2. The trim removed 3 bases at V and 0 bases at J, leaving 9 bases unmatched. The CDR3 has 18 amino acids. Looked up from germline, CDR1 is SGHTA and CDR2 is FQGNSA. This CDR3 reads CASSFNSGGVLAKNIQYF. As DNA, the CDR3 is TGTGCCAGCAGCTTTAATAGCGGGGGTGTCTTAGCCAAAAACATTCAGTACTTC.

The chain uses TRBV20-1 and TRBJ2-1; D perhaps matches TRBD1 (6 bases). V was cut by 2 bases and J by 6 bases, with 11 bases left in between. This CDR3 region has 13 residues. Germline CDR1 DFQATT, CDR2 SNEGSKA (reference sequence). The CDR3 protein is CSARITGTNEQFF. The CDR3 DNA is TGCAGTGCTAGAATAACAGGGACCAATGAGCAGTTCTTC.

The chain combines TRBV5-5 with TRBJ1-4; a possible D gene is TRBD1 (5 bases). Trimming left V 4 bases short and J 7 bases short, with 17 bases between. This CDR3 spans 15 amino acids. Germline CDR1 SGHKS, CDR2 YYEKEE (reference sequence). CDR3 bases: TGTGCCAGCAGCCCCTACGGGGGAGAGGGTGAAAAACTGTTTTTT. Protein sequence: CASSPYGGEGEKLFF.

This clonotype was picked up one time. The chain recombines TRBV14 with TRBJ1-1; D uncertain. The length of the CDR3 is 14 residues. V shed 1 base and J shed 1 base, with 7 bases lying between them. Germline CDR1 reads SGHDN; CDR2 reads FVKESK. CDR3 sequence reads: CASSQVRQNTEAFF. The CDR3 coding sequence is TGTGCCAGCAGCCAAGTCAGGCAGAACACTGAAGCTTTCTTT.

The gene calls are TRBV4-3 and TRBJ1-2, with D maybe TRBD1 (6 bases). Trimming shortened V by 0 bases and J by 8 bases, and 22 bases separated the two germline ends. The CDR3 is 17 amino acids. CDR1 LGHNA and CDR2 YSLEER come from the germline V gene. The CDR3 bases are TGCGCCAGCAGCCAAGACTTGGTGGGGGCTCTCGCGAAAGGCTACACCTTC. Translation: CASSQDLVGALAKGYTF.

V and J are TRBV15 and TRBJ2-1; possible D gene TRBD1, 5 bases. V lost 0 bases and J lost 6, with 12 bases in between. CDR3 length equals 15 residues. The germline gives CDR1 LNHNV, CDR2 YYDKDF (reference sequence). For the CDR3, the DNA is TGTGCCACCAGCAGAGATAGGGGTATAGGCAATGAGCAGTTCTTC. Translating it yields CATSRDRGIGNEQFF.

The rearrangement joins TRBV7-2 to TRBJ2-7; D is unclear. This CDR3 has 13 residues. CDR1 is SGHTA and CDR2 is FQGNSA in the germline V gene. Trimming removed 4 bases from V and 12 bases from J, with 19 bases in between. The CDR3 spells CASSSNPMLYRYF. In DNA, the CDR3 is TGTGCCAGCAGCTCAAATCCAATGCTATATCGGTACTTC.

This clonotype showed up many times. The V and J genes are TRBV4-2 and TRBJ2-1; D is unclear. V lost 1 base, J lost 5 bases, and 3 bases lay in between. The CDR3 has 12 residues. Germline CDR1 and CDR2: LGHNA and YNFKEQ. CDR3 amino acids: CASSQVNNEQFF. In nucleotides, the CDR3 is TGTGCCAGCAGCCAAGTAAACAATGAGCAGTTCTTC.